This T cell receptor (beta chain) was observed in a study of cytomegalovirus exposure and HLA in healthy donors. CDR3 size: 14 residues. CDR1 is SNHLY and CDR2 is FYNNEI in the germline V gene. V lost 7 bases, J lost 1 base, and 13 bases lay in between. The PCR contained 60 Vbeta and 13 Jbeta primers. Clones were read by immunoSEQ multiplex PCR, and TCRdb kept only the in-frame ones, dropping some. Of about 150,000 clones listed, approximately 75% are singletons. This sequence was found in a man aged 50 to 59 in good health and CMV-seropositive. The specimen sequenced was PBMCs. J is TRBJ1-1 and V is TRBV2, with D possibly matching TRBD1 (6 bases). CDR3 sequence (DNA): TGTGCCAGCACCGGTGTAGGGGGGAACACTGAAGCTTTCTTT. Its protein product is CASTGVGGNTEAFF.